These 18 T cell receptor beta chains were sequenced from one sample in a study of blood T cells in healthy people across ages. Primers used in a second PCR of about 7 to 12 cycles were a sample-barcoded 5' primer and a J-beta primer mix. TCRdb re-called the 5' RACE reads with MiXCR, one entry per CDR3 protein. The sample lists around 1,600,000 distinct CDR3 sequences, around 40% seen once, with 4% in the top ten. Sequencing was carried out using blood. Receptor source: a woman aged 18-29 years in good health.

A few counts support this clonotype. The genes are TRBV10-3 and TRBJ2-7; the D gene is possibly TRBD2 (5 bases). V lost 0 bases and J lost 7, with 19 bases in between. Per germline, CDR1 ENHRY and CDR2 SYGVKD. The CDR3 is 16 residues long. The CDR3 DNA sequence: TGTGCCATCAGTGAGTCACGCGGGCGGACCTACAATGAGCAGTACTTC. Translation: CAISESRGRTYNEQYF.

This clonotype came up many times. The rearrangement uses TRBV6-2 or TRBV6-3 and TRBJ2-1; 13 bases line up with TRBD2. The better agreement between TRBJ2-7 and the DNA end casts doubt on the J call. The germline V gene encodes CDR1 MNHEY and CDR2 SVGEGT. This CDR3 has 17 residues. CDR3 amino acids: CASSYSGTSGIYNEQYF. The CDR3 region has the DNA TGTGCCAGCAGTTACTCCGGGACTAGCGGGATTTACAATGAGCAGTACTTC.

The chain is built from TRBV30 and TRBJ1-1, with D tentatively TRBD1 (5 bases). This CDR3 contains 10 residues. Germline V gene sequence: CDR1 GTSNPN, CDR2 SVGIG (reference sequence). With 3 bases removed from V and 11 bases from J, the gap between germline ends came to 10 bases. In DNA form, the CDR3 reads TGTGCCTGGAGCAGGGAAAGTGCTTTCTTT. It is translated as CAWSRESAFF. The full variable domain, with the rest looked up from reference TRBV30 and TRBJ1-1, is SQTIHQWPATLVQPVGSPLSLECTVEGTSNPNLYWYRQAAGRGLQLLFYSVGIGQISSEVPQNLSASRPQDRQFILSSKKLLLSDSGFYLCAWSRESAFFGQGTRLTVV.

This chain links TRBV7-9 with TRBJ2-5; TRBD2 might be the D (7 bases). CDR1 SEHNR and CDR2 FQNEAQ come from the germline V gene (reference sequence). This CDR3 spans 12 amino acids. V was pared by 5 bases and J by 13 bases, with 17 bases between. Here the CDR3 DNA reads TGTGCCAGCAGCCAAGGGGGGGGAGTTGGGTACTTC. Its protein is CASSQGGGVGYF.

This chain connects TRBV20-1 to TRBJ2-7; D is unresolved. Germline V CDR1 and CDR2: DFQATT, SNEGSKA (reference sequence). V dropped 5 bases and J dropped 4 bases, with 6 bases sitting between them. CDR3 length: 10 residues. The CDR3 loop is CSAQTYEQYF. In DNA, the CDR3 is TGCAGTGCTCAAACATACGAGCAGTACTTC.

This chain joins TRBV10-3 and TRBJ2-1, with 14 positions matching TRBD2. V was pared by 7 bases and J by 1 base, with 6 bases of the junction left unmatched. This CDR3 comprises 17 residues. Per the germline V gene, CDR1 is ENHRY and CDR2 is SYGVKD. The CDR3 is CAIMGTSGGSSYNEQFF. In DNA form, the CDR3 reads TGTGCCATCATGGGGACTAGCGGGGGATCTTCCTACAATGAGCAGTTCTTC.

The chain uses TRBV10-1 and TRBJ2-1, with 14 nucleotides matching TRBD2. With 10 bases clipped from V and 0 bases from J, the junction kept 17 bases outside the gene matches. Germline V gene data show CDR1 as WNHNN and CDR2 as SYGVQD (reference sequence). The CDR3 covers 20 residues. CDR3 in DNA: TGCGCCACCTCAAATACGGGACTAGCGGGGGACCGTAGCTCCTACAATGAGCAGTTCTTC. Encoded protein: CATSNTGLAGDRSSYNEQFF.

This clonotype has a handful of counts. V usage is TRBV4-3 and J usage is TRBJ2-6; TRBD1 might be the D (5 bases). V was clipped by 0 bases and J by 0 bases, with 12 bases between them. The CDR3 is 18 amino acids. Germline V gene sequence: CDR1 LGHNA, CDR2 YSLEER. This CDR3 reads CASSQDWRTNSGANVLTF. As DNA, the CDR3 is TGCGCCAGCAGCCAAGACTGGCGGACAAACTCTGGGGCCAACGTCCTGACTTTC.

The J gene is TRBJ1-1, the V gene TRBV6-2 or TRBV6-3; D possibly corresponds to TRBD1 (5 bases). Germline V lookup: CDR1 MNHEY, CDR2 SVGEGT. V lost 3 bases and J 5 bases, leaving 13 bases between the germline ends. The CDR3 consists of 14 residues. The DNA for the CDR3 is TGTGCCAGCAGTTATGGGGGGGTGTGGACTGAAGCTTTCTTT. Translated, it gives CASSYGGVWTEAFF.

The V call is TRBV4-3, the J call TRBJ2-2; D assignment may be TRBD1 or TRBD2 (6 bases each). The V end lost 7 bases, the J end lost 0 bases, and 21 bases lay between the germline ends. The germline gives CDR1 LGHNA, CDR2 YSLEER. CDR3 length equals 18 residues. The CDR3 sequence is CASNPGGGDKANTGELFF. CDR3 nucleotide sequence: TGCGCCAGCAACCCAGGAGGAGGGGACAAAGCGAACACCGGGGAGCTGTTTTTT.

The chain combines TRBV20-1 with TRBJ1-2; 8 bases are shared with TRBD1. V was clipped by 0 bases and J by 5 bases; unmatched bases: 8. CDR1 DFQATT and CDR2 SNEGSKA come from the germline V gene (reference sequence). This CDR3 is 15 amino acids long. The CDR3: CSARERDRRSYGYTF. DNA of the CDR3: TGCAGTGCTAGAGAGCGGGACAGGCGGTCATATGGCTACACCTTC.

The chain uses TRBV5-1 and TRBJ2-2; D is ambiguous. Germline V CDR1 and CDR2: SGHRS, YFSETQ. V was pared by 0 bases and J by 0 bases, with 6 bases between. CDR3 size: 15 residues. The CDR3: CASSLDSSNTGELFF. The CDR3 coding sequence is TGCGCCAGCAGCTTGGACTCCTCGAACACCGGGGAGCTGTTTTTT.

The rearrangement uses TRBV29-1 and TRBJ1-1; TRBD1 is a possible D gene (5 bases). Looked up from germline, CDR1 is SQVTM and CDR2 is ANQGSEA. This CDR3 has 13 residues. The V end was cut by 6 bases, the J end by 5 bases, with 16 bases between. CDR3 nucleotide sequence: TGCAGCGTACCAGCCCGGGGGTGGACTGAAGCTTTCTTT. Protein sequence: CSVPARGWTEAFF.

This clonotype has more than one count but fewer than ten. The chain carries TRBV6-5 and TRBJ2-7; no reliable D call. Trimming left V 5 bases short and J 3 bases short, with 11 bases between. The germline CDR1 and CDR2 sequences are MNHEY and SVGAGI. This CDR3 spans 13 amino acids. The chain's CDR3 is CASSAFLGYEQYF. For the CDR3, the DNA is TGTGCCAGCAGTGCTTTCTTGGGCTACGAGCAGTACTTC.

V usage is TRBV20-1 and J usage is TRBJ1-5, with D perhaps TRBD1 (5 bases). The V end lost 6 bases, the J end lost 7 bases, and 19 bases lay between the germline ends. The CDR3 extends over 14 amino acids. Germline assignment: CDR1 DFQATT and CDR2 SNEGSKA (reference sequence). CDR3 amino acids: CSAVARGNGQPQHF. In nucleotides, the CDR3 is TGCAGTGCAGTGGCTCGGGGCAACGGACAGCCCCAGCATTTT.

The chain recombines TRBV20-1 with TRBJ2-7; D not resolved. Germline values: CDR1 DFQATT, CDR2 SNEGSKA (reference sequence). V was clipped by 6 bases and J by 4 bases, with 13 bases between them. The CDR3 spans 12 residues. The CDR3 DNA reads TGCAGTGCCCTGCCGGACGATTACGAGCAGTACTTC. Protein sequence: CSALPDDYEQYF.

This clonotype was counted many times. V and J are TRBV29-1 and TRBJ2-3; 7 bases agree with TRBD2. J was trimmed by 0 bases and V by 4 bases; bases with no gene match: 4. The CDR3 is made up of 14 amino acids. The germline V gene encodes CDR1 SQVTM and CDR2 ANQGSEA. In DNA, the CDR3 is TGCAGCGTTGGACTACTAGCGAGCACAGATACGCAGTATTTT. It yields the protein CSVGLLASTDTQYF.

In its sample, this clonotype was seen a few times. The chain uses TRBV7-8 and TRBJ1-1; tentatively, D is TRBD1 (5 bases). CDR1 and CDR2 from the germline V gene are SGHVS and FQNEAQ. V shed 7 bases and J shed 1 base, with 10 bases lying between them. CDR3 length equals 13 residues. CDR3 loop: CASNPGQNTEAFF. The CDR3, as DNA: TGTGCCAGCAACCCCGGACAGAACACTGAAGCTTTCTTT. Drawing the rest from reference TRBV7-8 and TRBJ1-1, the complete variable domain is GAGVSQSPRYKVAKRGQDVALRCDPISGHVSLFWYQQALGQGPEFLTYFQNEAQLDKSGLPSDRFFAERPEGSVSTLKIQRTQQEDSAVYLCASNPGQNTEAFFGQGTRLTVV.